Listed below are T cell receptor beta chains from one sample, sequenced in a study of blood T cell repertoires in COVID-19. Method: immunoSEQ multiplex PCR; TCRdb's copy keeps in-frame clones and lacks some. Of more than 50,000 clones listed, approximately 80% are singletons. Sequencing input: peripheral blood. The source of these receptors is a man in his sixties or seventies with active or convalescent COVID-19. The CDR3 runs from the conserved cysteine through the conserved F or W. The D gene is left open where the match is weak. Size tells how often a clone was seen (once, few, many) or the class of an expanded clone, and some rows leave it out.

CASSLTMSTEAFF,TGTGCCAGCAGCTTAACCATGAGCACTGAAGCTTTCTTT,NA,TRBJ1-1,NA,TRBV7-9
CARILADRGQAGANVLTF,TGTGCCAGAATACTTGCGGACAGGGGGCAGGCTGGGGCCAACGTCCTGACTTTC,NA,TRBJ2-6,NA,TRBV7-5
CASSLTSGSSETQYF,TGTGCCAGCAGCTTAACTAGCGGGAGTTCAGAGACCCAGTACTTC,TRBD2,TRBJ2-5,once,TRBV7-9
CASSRRATNEKLFF,TGTGCCAGCAGTCGGCGGGCAACTAATGAAAAACTGTTTTTT,NA,TRBJ1-4,NA,TRBV27
CASSQEVVRSSYEQYF,TGCGCCAGCAGCCAAGAAGTTGTGAGGAGCTCCTACGAGCAGTACTTC,NA,TRBJ2-7,NA,TRBV4-3
CASSNGLAGDTGELFF,TGTGCCAGCAGCAACGGACTAGCGGGGGACACCGGGGAGCTGTTTTTT,TRBD2,TRBJ2-2,NA,TRBV5-4
CASTATNEKLFF,TGTGCCAGCACTGCAACTAATGAAAAACTGTTTTTT,NA,TRBJ1-4,NA,TRBV6-1
CASTTTGDLGGYTF,TGTGCCAGCACCACGACAGGGGATCTCGGTGGCTACACCTTC,TRBD1,TRBJ1-2,NA,TRBV6-6
CASSFGGGISPLHF,TGTGCCAGCAGTTTCGGGGGGGGAATTTCACCCCTCCACTTT,NA,TRBJ1-6,NA,TRBV6-5
CASSYGTGRIAGPLSQETQYF,TGTGCCAGCAGTTACGGGACAGGGAGAATAGCGGGACCATTAAGCCAAGAGACCCAGTACTTC,NA,TRBJ2-5,NA,TRBV6-2/TRBV6-3
CASNLNTEAFF,TGTGCCAGCAACCTAAACACTGAAGCTTTCTTT,NA,TRBJ1-1,NA,TRBV12-3/TRBV12-4
CASSDSGMNYGYTF,TGTGCCAGCAGTGACTCGGGCATGAACTATGGCTACACCTTC,NA,TRBJ1-2,NA,TRBV6-4
CASRPSGDEQFF,TGTGCCAGCAGGCCTAGCGGCGATGAGCAGTTCTTC,TRBD2,TRBJ2-1,once,TRBV7-2
CASSLEGNSPLHF,TGTGCCAGCAGTTTAGAGGGTAATTCACCCCTCCACTTT,NA,TRBJ1-6,NA,TRBV28
CASRQGGSNTEAFF,TGTGCCAGCAGACAGGGGGGCTCGAACACTGAAGCTTTCTTT,TRBD1,TRBJ1-1,once,TRBV7-3
CASSLFGQGTTGTQYF,TGTGCCAGCAGTTTATTCGGTCAGGGGACTACAGGGACCCAGTACTTC,NA,TRBJ2-5,NA,TRBV27
CASSPLGGAEEQYF,TGTGCCAGTAGTCCCCTAGGGGGCGCGGAAGAGCAGTACTTC,TRBD1,TRBJ2-7,NA,TRBV19
CASSQQQQGRLFF,TGCGCCAGCAGCCAACAACAACAGGGGAGGCTGTTTTTT,TRBD1,TRBJ2-2,NA,TRBV4-1
CASSQGTGIQETQYF,TGCGCCAGCAGCCAGGGCACAGGGATACAAGAGACCCAGTACTTC,NA,TRBJ2-5,NA,TRBV4-3
CAWSYRDSYNSPLHF,TGTGCCTGGAGTTACCGGGACAGCTATAATTCACCCCTCCACTTT,TRBD1,TRBJ1-6,once,TRBV30
CASSIRGQPTTNEKLFF,TGTGCCAGTAGTATCCGGGGACAGCCGACAACTAATGAAAAACTGTTTTTT,TRBD1,TRBJ1-4,NA,TRBV19
CASSFYRGWDTQYF,TGTGCCAGCAGCTTTTACAGGGGGTGGGATACGCAGTATTTT,TRBD1,TRBJ2-3,NA,TRBV7-2
CASSSGRGAWEKLFF,TGTGCCAGCAGCTCCGGTCGGGGAGCTTGGGAAAAACTGTTTTTT,NA,TRBJ1-4,once,TRBV7-9
CASSLTAQDNQPQHF,TGTGCCAGCAGCTTAACAGCTCAGGACAATCAGCCCCAGCATTTT,NA,TRBJ1-5,NA,TRBV7-2
CASSAGQGPTEAFF,TGTGCCAGTAGTGCGGGACAGGGCCCCACTGAAGCTTTCTTT,TRBD1,TRBJ1-1,NA,TRBV19
CASSLAGGYSNQPQHF,TGTGCCAGCAGCTTAGCAGGGGGCTATAGCAATCAGCCCCAGCATTTT,TRBD1,TRBJ1-5,NA,TRBV7-2
CASSPTGDSQAFF,TGTGCCAGCAGTCCTACAGGGGATTCTCAAGCTTTCTTT,TRBD1,TRBJ1-1,NA,TRBV2
CASSNEGETTETQYF,TGTGCCAGCAGCAACGAAGGGGAAACAACAGAGACCCAGTACTTC,NA,TRBJ2-5,once,TRBV21-1
CASEPSSYEQYF,TGTGCCAGCGAACCTAGCTCCTACGAGCAGTACTTC,NA,TRBJ2-7,NA,TRBV2
CASRWTGVEKLFF,TGTGCCAGCAGGTGGACAGGGGTTGAAAAACTGTTTTTT,TRBD1,TRBJ1-4,NA,TRBV6-5
CASSVSSRVNYGYTF,TGTGCCAGTAGTGTTTCTTCCAGGGTGAACTATGGCTACACCTTC,NA,TRBJ1-2,few,TRBV19
CASSWGVWNNSPLHF,TGTGCCAGCAGCTGGGGGGTGTGGAATAATTCACCCCTCCACTTT,NA,TRBJ1-6,NA,TRBV5-6